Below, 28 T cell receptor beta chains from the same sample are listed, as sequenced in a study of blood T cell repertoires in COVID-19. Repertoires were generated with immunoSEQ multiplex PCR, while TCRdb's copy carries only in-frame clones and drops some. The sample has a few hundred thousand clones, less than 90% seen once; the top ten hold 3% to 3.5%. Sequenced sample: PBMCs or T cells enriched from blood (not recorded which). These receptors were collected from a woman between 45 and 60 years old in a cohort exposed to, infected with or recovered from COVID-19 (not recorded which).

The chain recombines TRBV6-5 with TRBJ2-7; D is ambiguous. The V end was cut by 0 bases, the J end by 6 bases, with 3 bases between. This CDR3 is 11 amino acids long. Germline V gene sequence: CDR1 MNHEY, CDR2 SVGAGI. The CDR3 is CASSYSSEQYF. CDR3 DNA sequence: TGTGCCAGCAGTTACTCGAGCGAGCAGTACTTC.

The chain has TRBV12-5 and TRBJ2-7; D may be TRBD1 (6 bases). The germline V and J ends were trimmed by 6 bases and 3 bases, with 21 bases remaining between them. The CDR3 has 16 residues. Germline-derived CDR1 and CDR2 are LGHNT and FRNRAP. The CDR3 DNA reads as TGTGCTAGTGGCCGCCCGCCGGGACACCTACTCTACGAGCAGTACTTC. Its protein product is CASGRPPGHLLYEQYF.

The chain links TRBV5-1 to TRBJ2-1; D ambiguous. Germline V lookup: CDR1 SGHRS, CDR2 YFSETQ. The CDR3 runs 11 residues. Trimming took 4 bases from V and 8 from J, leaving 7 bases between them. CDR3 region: CASSVYDEQFF. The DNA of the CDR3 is TGCGCCAGCAGCGTCTATGATGAGCAGTTCTTC.

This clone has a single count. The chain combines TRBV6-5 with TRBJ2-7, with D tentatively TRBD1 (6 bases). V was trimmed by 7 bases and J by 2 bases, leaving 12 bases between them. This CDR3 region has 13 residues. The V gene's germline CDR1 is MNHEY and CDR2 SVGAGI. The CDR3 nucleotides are TGTGCCAGCAAGGGGGATGAGGCCTACGAGCAGTACTTC. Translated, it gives CASKGDEAYEQYF.

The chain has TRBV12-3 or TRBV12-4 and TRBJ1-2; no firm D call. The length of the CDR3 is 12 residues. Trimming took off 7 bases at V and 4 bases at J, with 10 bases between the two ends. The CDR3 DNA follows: TGTGCCAGCACCCTAGGAGCCTATGGCTACACCTTC. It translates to CASTLGAYGYTF.

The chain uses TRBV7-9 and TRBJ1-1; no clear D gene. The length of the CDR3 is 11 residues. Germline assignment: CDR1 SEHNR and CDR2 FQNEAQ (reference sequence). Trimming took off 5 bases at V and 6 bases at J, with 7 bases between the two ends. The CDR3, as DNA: TGTGCCAGCAGCCCGCGGTCTGAAGCTTTCTTT. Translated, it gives CASSPRSEAFF.

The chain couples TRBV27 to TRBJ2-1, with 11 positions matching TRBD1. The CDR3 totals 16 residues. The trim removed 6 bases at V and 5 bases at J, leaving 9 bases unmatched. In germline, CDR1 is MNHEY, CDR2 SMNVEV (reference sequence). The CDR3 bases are TGTGCCAGCAGCTCCGGGACAGGGGGTTCCCACAATGAGCAGTTCTTC. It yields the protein CASSSGTGGSHNEQFF.

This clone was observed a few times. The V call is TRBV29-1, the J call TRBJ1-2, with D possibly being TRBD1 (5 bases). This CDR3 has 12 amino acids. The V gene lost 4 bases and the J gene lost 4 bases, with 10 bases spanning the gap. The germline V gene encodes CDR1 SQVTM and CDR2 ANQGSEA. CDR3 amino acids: CSVGRDRYGYTF. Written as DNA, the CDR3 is TGCAGCGTTGGCAGGGATCGCTATGGCTACACCTTC. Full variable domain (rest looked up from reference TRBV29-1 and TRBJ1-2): SAVISQKPSRDICQRGTSLTIQCQVDSQVTMMFWYRQQPGQSLTLIATANQGSEATYESGFVIDKFPISRPNLTFSTLTVSNMSPEDSSIYLCSVGRDRYGYTFGSGTRLTVV.

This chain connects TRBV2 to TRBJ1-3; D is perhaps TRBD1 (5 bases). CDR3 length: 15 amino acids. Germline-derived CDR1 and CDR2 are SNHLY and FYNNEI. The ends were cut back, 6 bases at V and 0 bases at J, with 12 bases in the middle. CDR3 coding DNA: TGTGCCAGCAGCTTGACAGACAACTCTGGAAACACCATATATTTT. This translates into CASSLTDNSGNTIYF.

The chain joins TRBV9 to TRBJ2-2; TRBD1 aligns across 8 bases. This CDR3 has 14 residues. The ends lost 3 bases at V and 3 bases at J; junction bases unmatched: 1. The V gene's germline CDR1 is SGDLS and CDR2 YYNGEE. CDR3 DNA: TGTGCCAGCAGCGCGGACAGGGACACCGGGGAGCTGTTTTTT. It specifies CASSADRDTGELFF.

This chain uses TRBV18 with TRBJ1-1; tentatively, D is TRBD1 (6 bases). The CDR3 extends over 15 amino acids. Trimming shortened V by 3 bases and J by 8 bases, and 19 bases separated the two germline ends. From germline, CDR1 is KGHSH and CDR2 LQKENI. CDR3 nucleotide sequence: TGTGCCAGCTCACCGGACAGAATGAGCTTTTCGGAAGCTTTCTTT. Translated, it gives CASSPDRMSFSEAFF.

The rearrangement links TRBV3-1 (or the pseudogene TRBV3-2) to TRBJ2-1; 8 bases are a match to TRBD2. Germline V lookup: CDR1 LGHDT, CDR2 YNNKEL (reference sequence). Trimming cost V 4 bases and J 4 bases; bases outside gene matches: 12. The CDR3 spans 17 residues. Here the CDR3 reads CASSLRRGLAGYNEQFF. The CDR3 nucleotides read TGTGCCAGCAGCCTACGACGAGGACTAGCAGGTTACAATGAGCAGTTCTTC.

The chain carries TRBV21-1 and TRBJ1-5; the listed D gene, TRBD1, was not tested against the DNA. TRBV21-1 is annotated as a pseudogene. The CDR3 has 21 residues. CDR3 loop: CASSKAPQKGTGGDFRQPQHF. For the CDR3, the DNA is TGTGCCAGCAGCAAAGCCCCACAAAAAGGGACAGGGGGCGATTTCCGTCAGCCCCAGCATTTT.

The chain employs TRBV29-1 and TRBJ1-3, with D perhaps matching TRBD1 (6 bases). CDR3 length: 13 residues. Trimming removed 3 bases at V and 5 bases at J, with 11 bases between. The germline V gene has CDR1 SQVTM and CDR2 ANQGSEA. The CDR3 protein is CSVERGDRNTIYF. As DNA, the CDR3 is TGCAGCGTTGAGAGAGGGGACAGAAACACCATATATTTT.

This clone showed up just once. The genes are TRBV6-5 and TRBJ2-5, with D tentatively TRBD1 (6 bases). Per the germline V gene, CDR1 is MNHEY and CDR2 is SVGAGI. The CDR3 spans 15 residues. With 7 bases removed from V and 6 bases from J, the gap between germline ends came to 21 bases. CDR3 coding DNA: TGTGCCAGCACTCAACTATCGCAGGGACAAAAGACCCAGTACTTC. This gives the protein CASTQLSQGQKTQYF.

CDR3 DNA: TGTGCCAGCAGCTTGCGTTCTGGGACTAGCGGGGGAGGGACCCAGTACTTC. Translated: CASSLRSGTSGGGTQYF. The rearrangement joins TRBV5-4 to TRBJ2-5; 14 bases are a match to TRBD2. V was clipped by 1 base and J by 7 bases; unmatched bases: 9. CDR3 length equals 17 residues. Germline V gives CDR1 SGHNT, CDR2 YYREEE (reference sequence).

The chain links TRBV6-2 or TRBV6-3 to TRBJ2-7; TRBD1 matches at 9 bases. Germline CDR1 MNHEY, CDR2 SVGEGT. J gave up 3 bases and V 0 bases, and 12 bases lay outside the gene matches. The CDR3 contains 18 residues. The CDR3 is CASSYSGTGFFTGYEQYF. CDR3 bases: TGTGCCAGCAGTTACTCCGGGACAGGGTTTTTTACTGGCTACGAGCAGTACTTC.

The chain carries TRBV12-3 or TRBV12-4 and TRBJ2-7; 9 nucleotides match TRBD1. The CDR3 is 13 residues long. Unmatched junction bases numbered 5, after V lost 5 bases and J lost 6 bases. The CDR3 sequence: CASSEDRGREQYF. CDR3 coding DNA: TGTGCCAGCAGTGAGGACAGGGGTCGCGAGCAGTACTTC.

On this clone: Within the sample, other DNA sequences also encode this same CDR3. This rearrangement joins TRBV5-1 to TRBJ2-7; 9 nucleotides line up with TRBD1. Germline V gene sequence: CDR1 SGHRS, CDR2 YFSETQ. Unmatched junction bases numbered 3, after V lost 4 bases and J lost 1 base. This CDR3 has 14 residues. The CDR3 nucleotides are TGCGCCAGCAGCCACGGACAGGGGTCCTACGAGCAGTACTTC. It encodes CASSHGQGSYEQYF.

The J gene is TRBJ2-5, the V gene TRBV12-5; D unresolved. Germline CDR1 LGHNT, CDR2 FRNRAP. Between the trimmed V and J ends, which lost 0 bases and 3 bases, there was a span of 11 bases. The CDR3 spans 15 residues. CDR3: CASGLVRNGEETQYF. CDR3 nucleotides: TGTGCTAGTGGTTTGGTACGCAACGGTGAAGAGACCCAGTACTTC.

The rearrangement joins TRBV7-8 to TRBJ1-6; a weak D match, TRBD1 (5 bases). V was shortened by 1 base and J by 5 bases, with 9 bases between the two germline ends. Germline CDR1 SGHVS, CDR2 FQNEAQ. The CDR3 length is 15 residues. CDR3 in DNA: TGTGCCAGCAGCTTAGGTCGGGGGAATAATTCACCCCTCCACTTT. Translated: CASSLGRGNNSPLHF.

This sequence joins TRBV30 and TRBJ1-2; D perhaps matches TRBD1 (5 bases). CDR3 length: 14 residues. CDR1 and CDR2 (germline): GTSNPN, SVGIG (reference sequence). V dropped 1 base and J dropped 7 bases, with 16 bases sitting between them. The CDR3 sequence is CAWSALRGGGGYTF. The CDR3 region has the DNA TGTGCCTGGAGTGCTTTACGGGGGGGAGGTGGCTACACCTTC. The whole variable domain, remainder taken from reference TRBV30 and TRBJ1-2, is SQTIHQWPATLVQPVGSPLSLECTVEGTSNPNLYWYRQAAGRGLQLLFYSVGIGQISSEVPQNLSASRPQDRQFILSSKKLLLSDSGFYLCAWSALRGGGGYTFGSGTRLTVV.

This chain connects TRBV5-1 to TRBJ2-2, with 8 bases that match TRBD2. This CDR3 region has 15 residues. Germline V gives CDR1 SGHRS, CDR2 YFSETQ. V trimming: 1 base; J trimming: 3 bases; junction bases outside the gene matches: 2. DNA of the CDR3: TGCGCCAGCAGCTTGCGAGCGGGGGACACCGGGGAGCTGTTTTTT. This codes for CASSLRAGDTGELFF. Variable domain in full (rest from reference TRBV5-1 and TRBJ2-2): KAGVTQTPRYLIKTRGQQVTLSCSPISGHRSVSWYQQTPGQGLQFLFEYFSETQRNKGNFPGRFSGRQFSNSRSEMNVSTLELGDSALYLCASSLRAGDTGELFFGEGSRLTVL.

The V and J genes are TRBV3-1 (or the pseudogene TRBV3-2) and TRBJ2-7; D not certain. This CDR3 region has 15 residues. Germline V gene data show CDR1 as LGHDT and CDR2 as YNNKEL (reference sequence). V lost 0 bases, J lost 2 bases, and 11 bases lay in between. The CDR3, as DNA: TGTGCCAGCAGCCAAGATTTTAATGGGCCCTACGAGCAGTACTTC. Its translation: CASSQDFNGPYEQYF.

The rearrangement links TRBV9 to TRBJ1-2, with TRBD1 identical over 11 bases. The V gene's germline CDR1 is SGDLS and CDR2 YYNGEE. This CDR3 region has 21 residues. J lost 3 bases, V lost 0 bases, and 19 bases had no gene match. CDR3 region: CASSVDGRQPDRGRVDYGYTF. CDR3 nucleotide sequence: TGTGCCAGCAGCGTAGACGGAAGACAACCGGACAGGGGGCGCGTCGACTATGGCTACACCTTC.

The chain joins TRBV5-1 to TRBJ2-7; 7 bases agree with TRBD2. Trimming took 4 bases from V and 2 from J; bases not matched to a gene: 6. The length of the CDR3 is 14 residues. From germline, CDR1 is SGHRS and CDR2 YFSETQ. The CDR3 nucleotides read TGCGCCAGCAGCGGGGGACTAACGACCTACGAGCAGTACTTC. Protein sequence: CASSGGLTTYEQYF.

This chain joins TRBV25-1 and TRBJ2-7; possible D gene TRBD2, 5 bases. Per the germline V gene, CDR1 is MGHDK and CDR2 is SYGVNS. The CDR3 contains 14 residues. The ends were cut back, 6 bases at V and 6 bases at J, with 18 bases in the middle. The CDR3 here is CASREVGDIREQYF. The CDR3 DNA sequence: TGTGCCAGCAGGGAGGTCGGGGATATCCGCGAGCAGTACTTC.

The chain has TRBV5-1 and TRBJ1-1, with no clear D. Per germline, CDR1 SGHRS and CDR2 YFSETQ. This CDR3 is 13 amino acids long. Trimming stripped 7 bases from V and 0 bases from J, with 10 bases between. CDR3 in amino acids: CASGPQMNTEAFF. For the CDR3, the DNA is TGCGCCAGCGGTCCACAGATGAACACTGAAGCTTTCTTT.